Listed below are T cell receptor beta chains from one sample, sequenced in a study of beta chain features in type 1 diabetes. TCRdb's copy holds only in-frame clones and misses some; the assay was immunoSEQ multiplex PCR. The table has about 660,000 clones, roughly an eighth seen once. Sequenced input: naive CD4+ T cells from blood. The receptor set was obtained from a man younger than 35 with type 1 diabetes. Each CDR3 is given with its conserved first and last residue. D genes are given only for firm matches. Size tells how often a clone was seen (once, few, many) or the class of an expanded clone, and some rows leave it out.

>TRBV6-5|NA|few|TRBJ2-1
TGTGCCAGCAGTTACTCACAGCCCTACAATGAGCAGTTCTTC
CASSYSQPYNEQFF
>TRBV7-2|TRBD1|NA|TRBJ2-1
TGTGCCAGCAGCAATACAGGGGTTGGTCAGTTCTTC
CASSNTGVGQFF
>TRBV29-1|TRBD2|few|TRBJ2-3
TGCAGCGTTCCGGGGGGACGCACAGATACGCAGTATTTT
CSVPGGRTDTQYF
>TRBV7-9|NA|few|TRBJ2-3
TGTGCCAGCAGCCGTATCCCCCGGGCCGTCACAGATACGCAGTATTTT
CASSRIPRAVTDTQYF
>TRBV5-1|NA|NA|TRBJ2-3
TGCGCCAGCAGCTTGGAAGGAAGCGGGAGCACAGATACGCAGTATTTT
CASSLEGSGSTDTQYF
>TRBV11-2|NA|few|TRBJ1-5
TGTGCCAGCAGCTTAGTTGGGGGAAAGCAGCCCCAGCATTTT
CASSLVGGKQPQHF
>TRBV7-2|NA|NA|TRBJ2-7
TGTGCCAGCAGCTTCCCGACAGGATCCTACGAGCAGTACTTC
CASSFPTGSYEQYF
>TRBV29-1|NA|few|TRBJ1-2
TGCAGCGTTGAAGGCCGGCGGTCGGGTGATGGCTACACCTTC
CSVEGRRSGDGYTF
>TRBV5-6|NA|NA|TRBJ2-5
TGTGCCAGCAGCTTACTAGGGAAAGAGACCCAGTACTTC
CASSLLGKETQYF
>TRBV5-6|NA|NA|TRBJ1-2
TGTGCCAGCAGCCCGCCGGGGCAGGGACGAGGCTACACCTTC
CASSPPGQGRGYTF
>TRBV7-2|NA|NA|TRBJ2-3
TGTGCCAGCAGCTCCACAGCGGATACGCAGTATTTT
CASSSTADTQYF
>TRBV25-1|TRBD1|NA|TRBJ1-1
TGTGCCAGCAGCGACTTCCGGGACAGTGCTAACACTGAAGCTTTCTTT
CASSDFRDSANTEAFF
>TRBV29-1|NA|NA|TRBJ1-1
TGCAGCGTTACGCCTCACAGGTACGCTGAAGCTTTCTTT
CSVTPHRYAEAFF
>TRBV15|NA|once|TRBJ2-2
TGTGCCACCAGCAGCCGACAGGTAGACACCGGGGAGCTGTTTTTT
CATSSRQVDTGELFF
>TRBV20-1|NA|NA|TRBJ2-1
TGCAGTGCTTTTTACAATGAGCAGTTCTTC
CSAFYNEQFF